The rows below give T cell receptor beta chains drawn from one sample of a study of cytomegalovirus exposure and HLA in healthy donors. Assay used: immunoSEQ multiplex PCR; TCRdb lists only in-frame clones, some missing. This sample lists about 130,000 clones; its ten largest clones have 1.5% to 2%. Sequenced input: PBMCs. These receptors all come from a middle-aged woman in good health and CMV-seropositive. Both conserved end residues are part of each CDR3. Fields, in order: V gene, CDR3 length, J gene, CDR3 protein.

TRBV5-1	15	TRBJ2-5	CASSPVLAGGETQYF
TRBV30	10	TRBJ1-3	CACMGNTIYF
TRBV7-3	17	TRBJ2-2	CASSLNPPGANTGELFF
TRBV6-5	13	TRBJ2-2	CASGAGLTGELFF
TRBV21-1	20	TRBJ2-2	CASSKNKRTSGTGRTGELFF
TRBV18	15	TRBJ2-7	CASPPPDRTAYEQYF
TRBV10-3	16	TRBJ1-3	CAISESAGEAGNTIYF
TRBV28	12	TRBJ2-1	CASNRGMGEQFF
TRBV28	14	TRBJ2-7	CASTPGQGSYEQYF
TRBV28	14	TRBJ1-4	CASSQGGLREKLFF
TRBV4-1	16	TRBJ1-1	CASSHAPGQTGTEAFF
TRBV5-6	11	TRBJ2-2	CASSLSGELFF
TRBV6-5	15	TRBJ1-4	CASSYSSQGNEKLFF
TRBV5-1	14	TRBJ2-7	CASGPGLDTYEQYF
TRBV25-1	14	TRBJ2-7	CASSRGASSYEQYF
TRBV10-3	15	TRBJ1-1	CAIRRGGTAGAEAFF
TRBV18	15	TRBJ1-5	CASSPNTGSNQPQHF
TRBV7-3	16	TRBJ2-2	CASSLTPGGNTGELFF
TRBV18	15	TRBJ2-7	CASSPDRTGAYEQYF
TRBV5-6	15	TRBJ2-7	CASSNTPRDRHEQYF
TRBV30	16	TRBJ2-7	CAWSVGLDPPAVEQYF
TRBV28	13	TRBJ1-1	CASSTQDRGKAFF
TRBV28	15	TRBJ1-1	CASLILQGANTEAFF
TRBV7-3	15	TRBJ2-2	CASSLVAPNTGELFF
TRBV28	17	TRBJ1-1	CASSLTGPPRLNTEAFF
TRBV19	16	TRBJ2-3	CASSIGAGGPSDTQYF
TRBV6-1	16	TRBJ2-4	CASSESPLAGKNIQYF
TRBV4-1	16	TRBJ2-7	CASSQGAGLAGVRQYF
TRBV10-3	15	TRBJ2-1	CAISASSGERDEQFF
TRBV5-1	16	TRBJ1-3	CASSLGAQGTGNTIYF
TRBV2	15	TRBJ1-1	CASSRGDREDTEAFF
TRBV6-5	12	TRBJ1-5	CASSYPGQPQHF
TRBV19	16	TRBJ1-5	CASSSPLRRGGQPQHF
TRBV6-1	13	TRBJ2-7	CASSGGPEVEQYF
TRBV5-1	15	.	CASSPSGRGVNEQYF
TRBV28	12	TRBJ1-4	CAHVGRGEKLFF
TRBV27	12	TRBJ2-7	CASSSTTYEQYF
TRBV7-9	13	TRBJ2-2	CASSLDPFGELFF
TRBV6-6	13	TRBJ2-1	CASSYATGTEQFF
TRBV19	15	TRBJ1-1	CASSIDAGMNTEAFF
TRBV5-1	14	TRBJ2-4	CASSLATGVDIQYF
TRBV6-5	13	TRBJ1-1	CASSSYIGTEAFF